This TCR beta chain came from a study of blood T cells in healthy people across ages. Points from the study as a whole: It was held that diversity estimates obtained from one million T cells represented underestimates.

PCR was performed a second time for 7 to 11 cycles using a sample-barcoded 5' primer and a J-beta primer mix. Sequencing recovered at least 2.5 million CDR3-containing paired-end reads from each sample. MiXCR was run by TCRdb on the 5' RACE reads, yielding one entry per CDR3 protein. Among 1.5 million to 1.9 million distinct CDR3 sequences listed, 42% were seen once. The CDR3 is made up of 14 amino acids. V gave up 4 bases and J gave up 3 bases, with 14 bases separating them. The germline V gene has CDR1 SGHRS and CDR2 YFSETQ. A word on this clonotype: The target antigen is unknown.

The TCR sequence derives from a woman between 18 and 30 years old in good health. The sample was blood. This sequence joins TRBV5-1 and TRBJ2-7; perhaps TRBD1 as D (6 bases). CDR3 loop: CASSVVTGDYEQYF. In DNA form, the CDR3 reads TGCGCCAGCAGCGTGGTGACAGGCGACTACGAGCAGTACTTC.